This entry concerns a single T cell receptor beta chain. Other DNA variants within this sample encode the same CDR3. Profiled with immunoSEQ multiplex PCR; TCRdb holds only in-frame clones, not every one. The sample shows 80,000 to 95,000 clones, 94% of them seen only once. V was clipped by 5 bases and J by 0 bases, with 5 bases between them. The germline gives CDR1 MNHEY, CDR2 SVGAGI. CDR3 length equals 13 residues. This record comes from a study of technical replicates of blood from a handful of donors. The clonotype comes from a human donor in good health. Sequencing used T cells isolated from PBMCs. The chain is built from TRBV6-5 and TRBJ1-5; D remains unclear. The CDR3 bases are TGTGCCAGCAGTCCCTATAGCAATCAGCCCCAGCATTTT. It translates to CASSPYSNQPQHF.